What follows are 17 T cell receptor beta chains derived from one specimen sequenced in a study of T cell repertoires in cytomegalovirus infection. In TCRdb, the reads were re-called with MiXCR into one record per CDR3 protein. The sample has roughly 760,000 distinct CDR3 sequences; less than 40% are singletons. The sequenced material came from PBMCs. All receptors derive from a human donor in good health (CMV status not recorded). Some clones in this sample may be carry-over from other donors' samples.

A word on this clonotype: A much more abundant neighbour one base away suggests this may be a read error. The chain carries TRBV7-2 and TRBJ1-1; D is perhaps TRBD1 (5 bases). CDR1 and CDR2 from the germline V gene are SGHTA and FQGNSA. The CDR3 has 14 amino acids. V dropped 7 bases and J dropped 1 base, with 13 bases sitting between them. The CDR3 bases are TGTGCCAGCATCTTGGGACTGTCGAACACTGAAGCTTTCTTT. This encodes CASILGLSNTEAFF. Drawing the rest from reference TRBV7-2 and TRBJ1-1, the complete variable domain is GAGVSQSPSNKVTEKGKDVELRCDPISGHTALYWYRQSLGQGLEFLIYFQGNSAPDKSGLPSDRFSAERTGGSVSTLTIQRTQQEDSAVYLCASILGLSNTEAFFGQGTRLTVV.

The rearrangement uses TRBV29-1 and TRBJ2-3; D is unclear. CDR3 size: 11 residues. Germline lookup yields CDR1 SQVTM and CDR2 ANQGSEA. V was clipped by 7 bases and J by 4 bases, with 9 bases between them. The CDR3 DNA is TGCAGCGGACGCAGCGCAGATACGCAGTATTTT. Its protein product is CSGRSADTQYF.

The V and J genes are TRBV20-1 and TRBJ2-3; TRBD2 matches at 9 bases. Trimming removed 3 bases from V and 2 bases from J; junction bases left unmatched: 6. The germline V gene has CDR1 DFQATT and CDR2 SNEGSKA (reference sequence). CDR3 length: 15 residues. CDR3 amino acids: CSASGSGRNTDTQYF. CDR3 nucleotides: TGCAGTGCTAGCGGGAGCGGGAGGAACACAGATACGCAGTATTTT.

There are a few counts of this clonotype. V and J are TRBV7-9 and TRBJ1-6; D ambiguous. CDR3 size: 15 residues. Trimming stripped 5 bases from V and 0 bases from J, with 8 bases between. Germline V gene lookup returns CDR1 SEHNR and CDR2 FQNEAQ (reference sequence). CDR3 region: CASSLLSSYNSPLHF. The CDR3, as DNA: TGTGCCAGCAGCCTACTCAGCTCCTATAATTCACCCCTCCACTTT. Complete variable domain (other parts from reference TRBV7-9 and TRBJ1-6): DTGVSQNPRHKITKRGQNVTFRCDPISEHNRLYWYRQTLGQGPEFLTYFQNEAQLEKSRLLSDRFSAERPKGSFSTLEIQRTEQGDSAMYLCASSLLSSYNSPLHFGNGTRLTVT.

The chain recombines TRBV20-1 with TRBJ2-7, with TRBD2 identical over 7 bases. Germline loops: CDR1 DFQATT, CDR2 SNEGSKA (reference sequence). Germline trimming cut 2 bases from V and 0 bases from J; bases unmatched to any gene: 7. CDR3 length: 15 residues. CDR3 residues: CSARPDGTISYEQYF. DNA of the CDR3: TGCAGTGCTAGACCAGACGGGACTATCTCCTACGAGCAGTACTTC.

This clonotype was counted ten times or more. This chain connects TRBV7-2 to TRBJ2-7, with a tentative D call TRBD1 (6 bases). Germline V lookup: CDR1 SGHTA, CDR2 FQGNSA. CDR3 length: 16 amino acids. Trimming cost V 6 bases and J 1 base, with 19 bases left between them. The CDR3 loop reads CASSLSQGISSYEQYF. CDR3 nucleotides: TGTGCCAGCAGTCTGTCACAGGGTATTTCTTCCTACGAGCAGTACTTC.

A remark on this clonotype: Just one base apart from a much larger clone, this may be a read error. The chain couples TRBV7-9 to TRBJ2-6; tentative D call: TRBD1 (5 bases). The CDR3 has 14 amino acids. Germline V lookup: CDR1 SEHNR, CDR2 FQNEAQ (reference sequence). This chain's CDR3 is CASSLTAGANVLPF. CDR3 DNA sequence: TGTGCCAGCAGCTTGACAGCTGGGGCCAACGTCCTGCCTTTC.

V and J are TRBV19 and TRBJ1-1; maybe TRBD1 (6 bases). From germline, CDR1 is LNHDA and CDR2 SQIVND (reference sequence). The V end was cut by 2 bases, the J end by 3 bases, with 13 bases between. The CDR3 runs to 15 residues. CDR3 protein: CASSINRVQDTEAFF. The DNA for the CDR3 is TGTGCCAGTAGTATAAACAGGGTTCAAGACACTGAAGCTTTCTTT. Supplemented by reference TRBV19 and TRBJ1-1, the full variable domain reads DGGITQSPKYLFRKEGQNVTLSCEQNLNHDAMYWYRQDPGQGLRLIYYSQIVNDFQKGDIAEGYSVSREKKESFPLTVTSAQKNPTAFYLCASSINRVQDTEAFFGQGTRLTVV.

In this sample, this clonotype turned up a few times. An end of the junction does not agree with germline; a read error may underlie this. The chain links TRBV7-6 to TRBJ2-1; TRBD2 matches at 12 bases. There are 16 residues in the CDR3. CDR1 SGHVS and CDR2 FNYEAQ come from the germline V gene. This CDR3 is CASSLSRTSGVNEQFF. In nucleotides, the CDR3 is TGTGCTAGCAGCTTATCCAGGACTAGCGGGGTTAATGAGCAGTTCTTC. Filled out from reference TRBV7-6 and TRBJ2-1, the complete variable domain reads GAGVSQSPRYKVTKRGQDVALRCDPISGHVSLYWYRQALGQGPEFLTYFNYEAQQDKSGLPNDRFSAERPEGSISTLTIQRTEQRDSAMYRCASSLSRTSGVNEQFFGPGTRLTVL.

This clonotype was detected a few times. This sequence joins TRBV6-6 and TRBJ1-6; 7 bases are a match to TRBD1. The CDR3 totals 15 residues. The junction had 9 bases not matched to a gene; V was cut back by 6 bases and J by 7 bases. Per germline, CDR1 MNHNY and CDR2 SVGAGI (reference sequence). The CDR3 nucleotides read TGTGCCAGCAGCTCCGGACAGGTGCGAAATTCACCCCTCCACTTT. Translating it yields CASSSGQVRNSPLHF.

CDR3 nucleotides: TGTGCCAGCACTATGGAGGGGAACCAAGAGACCCAGTACTTC. Protein product: CASTMEGNQETQYF. The rearrangement uses TRBV6-1 and TRBJ2-5; D perhaps matches TRBD2 (6 bases). The V end lost 7 bases, the J end lost 0 bases, and 12 bases lay between the germline ends. The germline gives CDR1 MNHNS, CDR2 SASEGT. This CDR3 contains 14 residues.

This clonotype showed up just a few times. J is TRBJ1-1 and V is TRBV28; maybe TRBD1 (5 bases). Germline V lookup: CDR1 MDHEN, CDR2 SYDVKM. The germline V and J ends were trimmed by 6 bases and 10 bases, with 12 bases remaining between them. The CDR3 runs 11 residues. The CDR3 sequence: CASRAGNRAFF. The DNA for the CDR3 is TGTGCCAGCAGGGCAGGGAATCGAGCTTTCTTT.

The rearrangement links TRBV9 to TRBJ2-1; 12 bases fit TRBD2. The CDR3 sequence is 16 residues long. CDR1 and CDR2 (germline): SGDLS, YYNGEE. Trimming removed 2 bases from V and 4 bases from J; junction bases left unmatched: 4. The DNA of the CDR3 is TGTGCCAGCAGCGTGAGGGGACTAGCGGGTTACAATGAGCAGTTCTTC. Protein sequence: CASSVRGLAGYNEQFF.

The rearrangement links TRBV5-1 to TRBJ2-5, with D perhaps TRBD1 (5 bases). Trimming left V 4 bases short and J 7 bases short, with 20 bases between. The CDR3 has 15 amino acids. Germline V CDR1 and CDR2: SGHRS, YFSETQ. The CDR3 reads CASSPGHGDTGTQYF. DNA for the CDR3: TGCGCCAGCAGCCCAGGACACGGTGATACCGGGACCCAGTACTTC.

A remark on this clonotype: A much bigger clone sits one base away, suggesting this may be a read error. This chain uses TRBV19 with TRBJ2-1; D remains ambiguous. Germline V gene sequence: CDR1 LNHDA, CDR2 SQIVND (reference sequence). This CDR3 region has 14 residues. The CDR3 region is CAISARLNYNEQFF. The CDR3, as DNA: TGTGCCATTAGTGCCCGCCTAAACTACAATGAGCAGTTCTTC. The full variable domain, with the rest looked up from reference TRBV19 and TRBJ2-1, is DGGITQSPKYLFRKEGQNVTLSCEQNLNHDAMYWYRQDPGQGLRLIYYSQIVNDFQKGDIAEGYSVSREKKESFPLTVTSAQKNPTAFYLCAISARLNYNEQFFGPGTRLTVL.

Points on this clonotype: The junction and the germline gene differ at one end; a read error may be behind it. The chain links TRBV7-4 to TRBJ2-1; 9 nucleotides line up with TRBD1. Germline V gene sequence: CDR1 SGHVT, CDR2 SQSDAQ. The CDR3 runs 17 residues. The CDR3 reads CASSSRNHPGQGSGQLF. For the CDR3, the DNA is TGTGCCAGCAGCTCCCGAAACCATCCGGGACAGGGATCTGGGCAGTTGTTC.

With respect to this clonotype: Just one base apart from a much larger clone, this may be a read error. A read error is likely, as this CDR3 ends without the conserved phenylalanine or tryptophan. The chain employs TRBV7-9 and TRBJ2-3; D gene ambiguous. Deletions cut 5 bases from V and 6 bases from J, with 12 bases between. This CDR3 region has 13 residues. The germline gives CDR1 SEHNR, CDR2 FQNEAQ (reference sequence). CDR3 in DNA: TGTGCCAGCAGCACGGACCCTGGGGATACGCAGTATTGT. Amino acid sequence: CASSTDPGDTQYC.